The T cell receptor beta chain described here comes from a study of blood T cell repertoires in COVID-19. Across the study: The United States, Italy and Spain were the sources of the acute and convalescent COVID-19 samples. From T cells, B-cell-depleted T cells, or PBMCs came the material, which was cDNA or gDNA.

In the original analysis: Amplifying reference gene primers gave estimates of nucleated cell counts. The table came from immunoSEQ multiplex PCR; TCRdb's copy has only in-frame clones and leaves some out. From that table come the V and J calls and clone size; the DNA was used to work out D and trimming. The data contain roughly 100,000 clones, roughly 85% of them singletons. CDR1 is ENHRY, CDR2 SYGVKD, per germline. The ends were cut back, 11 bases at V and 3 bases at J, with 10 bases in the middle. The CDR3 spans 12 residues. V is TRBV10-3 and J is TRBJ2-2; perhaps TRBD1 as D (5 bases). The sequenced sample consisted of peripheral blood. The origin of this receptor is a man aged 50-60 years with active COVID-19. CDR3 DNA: TGTGCCGCCAGACAGCACACCGGGGAGCTGTTTTTT. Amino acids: CAARQHTGELFF.